This T cell receptor beta chain was sequenced for a study of T cells in Graves' hyperthyroidism and ophthalmopathy. Points from the study as a whole: Most clonotypes expanded in the thyroid (above 0.001) were also present in blood.

In germline, CDR1 is MGHRA, CDR2 YSYEKL. The CDR3 spans 14 residues. Trimming took 3 bases from V and 5 from J, leaving 11 bases between them. RNA transcripts served as the template for amplifying TCR beta CDR3 regions. A set of HTBI primers served as the primers for a first-round RT-PCR of the TCR CDR3. TCRdb reprocessed the multiplex PCR reads with MiXCR, giving one entry per CDR3 protein. The sample has approximately 28,000 distinct CDR3 sequences; approximately 46% are singletons. It was approximately 9.7 ml of fresh peripheral blood that supplied the PBMCs. This clonotype was seen at least ten times. The antigen is not known.

Sequenced sample: blood. The chain carries TRBV4-1 and TRBJ2-1; D unresolved. This TCR came from a woman aged 25 to 39 with Graves' hyperthyroidism. The CDR3 reads CASSHSSTNNEQFF. The DNA of the CDR3 is TGCGCCAGCAGCCACTCCAGCACAAACAATGAGCAGTTCTTC.